The 9 T cell receptor beta chains below were found in one sample sequenced in a study of long-term antiretroviral therapy in people with HIV. Samples were assayed with immunoSEQ v3.0 at survey level. Here immunoSEQ multiplex PCR was the method, and the copy in TCRdb shows in-frame clones only, minus some. Among 20,000 to 30,000 clones listed, about 85% were seen once. The material was unsorted PBMCs, obtained 2.3 years after starting antiretroviral therapy. The receptors shown here come from a man aged 35-49 years with HIV.

This chain connects TRBV5-1 to TRBJ2-7; a weak D match, TRBD2 (6 bases). Trimming pared 4 bases from V and 0 bases from J, leaving 14 bases between. Germline assignment: CDR1 SGHRS and CDR2 YFSETQ. The CDR3 runs 15 residues. The CDR3 loop reads CASSPSFGSSYEQYF. The CDR3 DNA follows: TGCGCCAGCAGCCCGAGTTTCGGGAGCTCCTACGAGCAGTACTTC.

The chain recombines TRBV29-1 with TRBJ2-1; maybe TRBD2 (6 bases). The CDR3 covers 14 residues. The germline gives CDR1 SQVTM, CDR2 ANQGSEA. V was pared by 1 base and J by 6 bases, with 13 bases between. The CDR3 reads CSVEGLAPANEQFF. For the CDR3, the DNA is TGCAGCGTTGAAGGCCTAGCGCCCGCCAATGAGCAGTTCTTC.

J is TRBJ1-4 and V is TRBV6-1, with a weak D call TRBD1 (5 bases). V was clipped by 2 bases and J by 6 bases, with 10 bases between them. CDR1 and CDR2 from the germline V gene are MNHNS and SASEGT. This CDR3 has 14 residues. CDR3 sequence: CASSERARDEKLFF. The CDR3 nucleotides are TGTGCCAGCAGTGAAAGGGCCAGGGATGAAAAACTGTTTTTT.

The chain employs TRBV2 and TRBJ2-7, with 11 bases matching TRBD1. This CDR3 is 14 amino acids long. Germline lookup yields CDR1 SNHLY and CDR2 FYNNEI. The junction had 5 bases not matched to a gene; V was cut back by 6 bases and J by 4 bases. The CDR3 is CASSAGTGGYEQYF. DNA of the CDR3: TGTGCCAGCAGCGCCGGGACAGGGGGATACGAGCAGTACTTC.

V usage is TRBV2 and J usage is TRBJ2-7, with D unclear. Germline CDR1 reads SNHLY; CDR2 reads FYNNEI. V was cut by 7 bases and J by 0 bases, with 16 bases left in between. The CDR3 consists of 15 residues. The CDR3 is CASIPILSSSYEQYF. CDR3 nucleotides: TGTGCCAGCATTCCCATTTTGTCAAGCTCCTACGAGCAGTACTTC.

The rearrangement uses TRBV9 and TRBJ1-1, with TRBD1 identical over 9 bases. Losses at the gene ends were 0 bases for V and 5 bases for J; bases not matched to a gene: 8. CDR3 size: 16 residues. The germline CDR1 and CDR2 sequences are SGDLS and YYNGEE. The CDR3 region has the DNA TGTGCCAGCAGCGTAGATCCGGGACAGGGTAGAACTGAAGCTTTCTTT. This codes for CASSVDPGQGRTEAFF.

This chain uses TRBV15 with TRBJ1-4, with no clear D. The V and J ends lost 0 bases and 7 bases respectively, with 12 bases between them. CDR3 size: 15 residues. In germline, CDR1 is LNHNV, CDR2 YYDKDF (reference sequence). CDR3: CATSRESHFTEKLFF. CDR3 nucleotide sequence: TGTGCCACCAGCAGAGAATCCCATTTTACTGAAAAACTGTTTTTT. Full variable domain (missing parts from reference TRBV15 and TRBJ1-4): DAMVIQNPRYQVTQFGKPVTLSCSQTLNHNVMYWYQQKSSQAPKLLFHYYDKDFNNEADTPDNFQSRRPNTSFCFLDIRSPGLGDTAMYLCATSRESHFTEKLFFGSGTQLSVL.

The chain combines TRBV4-2 with TRBJ2-5; 9 bases fit TRBD2. Germline V CDR1 and CDR2: LGHNA, YNFKEQ. CDR3 length: 18 residues. V lost 0 bases, J lost 0 bases, and 8 bases stayed unmatched. The CDR3 is CASSQDLRAGGNQETQYF. CDR3 coding DNA: TGTGCCAGCAGCCAAGATCTGAGGGCGGGGGGGAACCAAGAGACCCAGTACTTC.

V is TRBV9 and J is TRBJ1-2; 7 bases are a match to TRBD1. CDR1 is SGDLS and CDR2 is YYNGEE in the germline V gene. This CDR3 is built from 13 residues. The V segment lost 2 bases and the J segment 6 bases; nucleotides outside the gene matches: 4. The CDR3 loop is CASSVSGTDGYTF. The CDR3 nucleotides read TGTGCCAGCAGCGTCTCCGGGACAGATGGCTACACCTTC.